The rows below give T cell receptor beta chains drawn from one sample of a study of blood T cell repertoires in COVID-19. Clones were sequenced by immunoSEQ multiplex PCR, and TCRdb holds only the in-frame ones, with some missing. The data show some 74,000 clones, approximately 78% seen once. Sequenced input: peripheral blood. Receptors were obtained from a woman over 75 with active or convalescent COVID-19. Both conserved end residues are part of each CDR3. The D gene is left open where the match is weak. Clone sizes are given selectively: once, few, many, or a class where the clone is expanded.

d_gene	abundance	v_gene	j_gene	CDR3nt	CDR3aa
.	.	TRBV7-2	TRBJ2-2	TGTGCCAGCAGCTTAGGTCCACTCCTAAGCGCCGGGGAGCTGTTTTTT	CASSLGPLLSAGELFF
TRBD2	.	TRBV11-2	TRBJ2-3	TGTGCCAGCAGCTTAGAGCTAGCGGGGGCCCTGCGCGATACGCAGTATTTT	CASSLELAGALRDTQYF
TRBD2	.	TRBV5-1	TRBJ2-5	TGCGCCAGCAGCTTCTTTAGCGGGGGGTTAGAGACCCAGTACTTC	CASSFFSGGLETQYF
.	.	TRBV30	TRBJ2-1	TGTGCCTGGAAGAGAGCACGTGGTGAGCAGTTCTTC	CAWKRARGEQFF
.	once	TRBV11-2	TRBJ2-5	TGTGCCAGCAGCCACGACAGAAACTTCGGGGGAGAGACCCAGTACTTC	CASSHDRNFGGETQYF
.	.	TRBV21-1	TRBJ1-1	TGTGCCAGCAGCAAACCGCCTAATAGACAGGGTTGGATGAACACTGAAGCTTTCTTT	CASSKPPNRQGWMNTEAFF
TRBD1	.	TRBV7-2	TRBJ1-2	TGTGTCAGCAGCGCCACAGGGGGCGGGGACTATGGCTACACCTTC	CVSSATGGGDYGYTF
.	.	TRBV3-1/TRBV3-2	TRBJ1-2	TGTGCCAGCAGCCAACGAGGGGGGGGCTTAGGAGGCTACACCTTC	CASSQRGGGLGGYTF
TRBD2	.	TRBV7-9	TRBJ2-4	TGTGCCAGCAGTCCCCGGGTTAGCGGGGCTATCGTAAACATTCAGTACTTC	CASSPRVSGAIVNIQYF
.	.	TRBV14	TRBJ1-2	TGTGCCAGCAGCCTTGTTGAGCGGTACGGCTACACCTTC	CASSLVERYGYTF
TRBD1	.	TRBV7-9	TRBJ2-3	TGTGCCAGCAGCCGTGGACAGGGAGGAGATACGCAGTATTTT	CASSRGQGGDTQYF
.	.	TRBV11-3	TRBJ2-7	TGTGCCAGCAGCCCGGGACTCATAATCTACGAGGACGAGCAGTACTTC	CASSPGLIIYEDEQYF
TRBD1	few	TRBV15	TRBJ1-4	TGTGCCACCAGCAGAGACAGGGGGGAGGAAAAACTGTTTTTT	CATSRDRGEEKLFF
TRBD1	few	TRBV4-1	TRBJ1-4	TGCGCCAGCAGGCCCGCCCCAGGGGGTGAAAAACTGTTTTTT	CASRPAPGGEKLFF
TRBD2	.	TRBV18	TRBJ2-1	TGTGCCAGCTCACCGGGACCCGCGGGAGACTCCCTCTACAATGAGCAGTTCTTC	CASSPGPAGDSLYNEQFF
.	.	TRBV3-1/TRBV3-2	TRBJ2-7	TGTGCCAGCAGCCAAGAGCTAGTCTGGGAGCAGTACTTC	CASSQELVWEQYF
TRBD2	.	TRBV7-2	TRBJ2-3	TGTGCCAGCAGCTTAGTGCTAGCGGGGGGAACTACGCAGTATTTT	CASSLVLAGGTTQYF
TRBD1	few	TRBV7-9	TRBJ1-1	TGTGCCAGCAGCTCGGACAGGCTGGAAGCTTTCTTT	CASSSDRLEAFF
TRBD2	.	TRBV19	TRBJ2-7	TGTGCCAGTAGTATAGATGGGGAGCGGGGCTCCTACGAGCAGTACTTC	CASSIDGERGSYEQYF
TRBD2	.	TRBV7-2	TRBJ2-1	TGTGCCAGCAGCTCGATGGGACTAGCGGGAGATGAGCAGTTCTTC	CASSSMGLAGDEQFF
.	.	TRBV24-1	TRBJ2-7	TGTGCCACCAGCGACAGTTACTCCTACGAGCAGTACTTC	CATSDSYSYEQYF
TRBD1	.	TRBV5-4	TRBJ2-7	TGTGCCAGCAGCTCTCGGACAGGGCCAGCCTATTCGCGCTACGAGCAGTACTTC	CASSSRTGPAYSRYEQYF
TRBD1	.	TRBV5-1	TRBJ1-1	TGCGCCAGCAGCTTGAAGAACGACGGGACAGGGACGAACACTGAAGCTTTCTTT	CASSLKNDGTGTNTEAFF
.	.	TRBV7-9	TRBJ2-3	TGTGCCAGCAGCTCCGTTCGAGGGCCCACAGATACGCAGTATTTT	CASSSVRGPTDTQYF
TRBD1	.	TRBV11-3	TRBJ1-4	TGTGCCAGCAGCTTGACAGGGGCCGCCCCTAATGAAAAACTGTTTTTT	CASSLTGAAPNEKLFF
TRBD1	.	TRBV7-2	TRBJ2-5	TGTGCCAGCAGCTCACCTGGGACAGCGAGAGAGACCCAGTACTTC	CASSSPGTARETQYF
TRBD1	.	TRBV5-4	TRBJ1-2	TGTGCCAGCAGCTCACGACAGGGCGGCGGCTACACCTTT	CASSSRQGGGYTF
TRBD1	once	TRBV7-9	TRBJ2-7	TGTGCCAGCAGCCTTTCCGGGACAGGGACCTCGCAGCAGTACTTC	CASSLSGTGTSQQYF
.	.	TRBV3-1/TRBV3-2	TRBJ2-3	TGTGCCAGCAGGTCTAGCCGAAGCACAGATACGCAGTATTTT	CASRSSRSTDTQYF
.	once	TRBV28	TRBJ1-1	TGTGCCAGCAGTTTATTGCCGGCCCAGGGGAGCACTGAAGCTTTCTTT	CASSLLPAQGSTEAFF
TRBD1	.	TRBV27	TRBJ1-6	TGTGCCAGCAGTCCAGCCGGGACAGTAATTACCCTCCACTTT	CASSPAGTVITLHF
.	few	TRBV28	TRBJ1-3	TGTGCCAGCAGCTCCGGACAGAGCTCTGGAAACACCATATATTTT	CASSSGQSSGNTIYF
TRBD1	once	TRBV5-1	TRBJ2-5	TGCGCCAGCAGCTTACCTACAGGGGGATTGTTAGAGACCCAGTACTTC	CASSLPTGGLLETQYF
.	.	TRBV19	TRBJ1-2	TGTGCCACTCCAGGGTTTTATGGCTACACCTTC	CATPGFYGYTF
.	.	TRBV6-5	TRBJ1-2	TGTGCCAGCTGTCAAAAGGCGGCCGCTAACTATGGCTACACCTTC	CASCQKAAANYGYTF
TRBD1	.	TRBV27	TRBJ1-5	TGTGCCAGCAGTCCCCTCCCTGGACAGGATAGCAATCAGCCCCAGCATTTT	CASSPLPGQDSNQPQHF
TRBD2	medium-sized	TRBV5-1	TRBJ2-2	TGCGCCAGCATTTGGGGGGAGGGGCTGAACACCGGGGAGCTGTTTTTT	CASIWGEGLNTGELFF
TRBD2	.	TRBV5-4	TRBJ2-5	TGTGCCAGCAGCTTGGTCGGTAGCGGGGGGCCCCAAGAGACCCAGTACTTC	CASSLVGSGGPQETQYF
TRBD1	.	TRBV7-2	TRBJ2-6	TGTGCCAGCAGCATATCCGGGACAGGGGTCTCTGGGGCCAACGTCCTGACTTTC	CASSISGTGVSGANVLTF
.	.	TRBV3-1/TRBV3-2	TRBJ1-1	TGTGCCAGCAGCCAAGATAAATCCGGGGTGGCTGAAGCTTTCTTT	CASSQDKSGVAEAFF
.	.	TRBV28	TRBJ2-3	TGTGCCAGCAGTTCAAGCCCAGATACGCAGTATTTT	CASSSSPDTQYF
TRBD2	.	TRBV28	TRBJ2-7	TGTGCCAGCAGCCGCGATAGCGGGGGGGCAAGTTACGAGCAGTACTTC	CASSRDSGGASYEQYF
.	.	TRBV7-8	TRBJ2-1	TGTGCCAGCAGCTTATGGGGCGGGGTGAACAATGAGCAGTTCTTC	CASSLWGGVNNEQFF
TRBD2	few	TRBV19	TRBJ2-7	TGTGCCAGTAGTATGGCGGGAGGACTTGGCGAGCAGTACTTC	CASSMAGGLGEQYF
TRBD1	few	TRBV24-1	TRBJ2-2	TGTGCCACCAGACAGGGGGCGGGCACCGGGGAGCTGTTTTTT	CATRQGAGTGELFF
.	.	TRBV28	TRBJ1-1	TGTGCCAGCGAACCCAGGCTGCGCCGTTTTGATGAAGCTTTCTTT	CASEPRLRRFDEAFF
TRBD1	.	TRBV6-6	TRBJ2-1	TGTGCCAGCAGTCGAGGGACAGGGGTTAAGGGCGACAATGAGCAGTTCTTC	CASSRGTGVKGDNEQFF
TRBD2	.	TRBV7-2	TRBJ2-1	TGTGCCAGCAGCCCCCGACTAGCGGGGGGGAGGATCAATGAGCAGTTCTTC	CASSPRLAGGRINEQFF
TRBD1	.	TRBV5-1	TRBJ2-7	TGCGCCAGCAGCTCGGGACAGGGGACAACCTACGAGCAGTACTTC	CASSSGQGTTYEQYF